These T cell receptor beta chains were read from a single sample in a study of T cell repertoires in cytomegalovirus infection. Their target antigens are unknown. Each CDR3 protein gets one entry after TCRdb re-called the reads with MiXCR. Of approximately 1,000,000 distinct CDR3 sequences listed, 30% to 40% are singletons. The starting material was cultured CD8+ T cells from PBMCs, obtained from culture after CMV antigen stimulation. The source of these receptors is a human donor in good health (CMV status not recorded). Some clones in this sample may be carry-over from other donors' samples. The CDR3 runs from the conserved cysteine through the conserved F or W. The order of the fields is D gene, CDR3 length, clone size, J gene, V gene, CDR3 protein, CDR3 DNA. D genes are given only for firm matches. The size of a clone is reported for some rows only, either as once, few or many, or as a class for expanded clones.

d_call: NA
cdr3_length: 15
clone_size: NA
j_call: TRBJ1-1
v_call: TRBV6-1
cdr3_aa: CASSEALRGYTEAFF
cdr3_nt: TGTGCCAGCAGTGAAGCGCTTCGGGGATACACTGAAGCTTTCTTT

d_call: NA
cdr3_length: 16
clone_size: few
j_call: TRBJ2-1
v_call: TRBV4-3
cdr3_aa: CASSQGLGTAYNEQFF
cdr3_nt: TGCGCCAGCAGCCAAGGGTTGGGAACAGCGTACAATGAGCAGTTCTTC

d_call: NA
cdr3_length: 12
clone_size: few
j_call: TRBJ2-7
v_call: TRBV5-6
cdr3_aa: CASSLPNHEQYF
cdr3_nt: TGTGCCAGCAGCCTTCCAAACCACGAGCAGTACTTC

d_call: TRBD2
cdr3_length: 14
clone_size: NA
j_call: TRBJ2-7
v_call: TRBV3-1
cdr3_aa: CASSSAGGTYEQYF
cdr3_nt: TGTGCCAGCTCCTCAGCGGGGGGCACCTACGAGCAGTACTTC

d_call: NA
cdr3_length: 15
clone_size: NA
j_call: TRBJ2-1
v_call: TRBV19
cdr3_aa: CASSISPSTYNEQFF
cdr3_nt: TGTGCCAGTAGTATATCTCCATCCACTTACAATGAGCAGTTCTTC

d_call: TRBD2
cdr3_length: 16
clone_size: few
j_call: TRBJ2-1
v_call: TRBV27
cdr3_aa: CASSFVAGARYNEQFF
cdr3_nt: TGTGCCAGCAGTTTTGTAGCGGGGGCTCGCTACAATGAGCAGTTCTTC

d_call: NA
cdr3_length: 14
clone_size: NA
j_call: TRBJ1-2
v_call: TRBV4-2
cdr3_aa: CASTQDGTPYGYTF
cdr3_nt: TGTGCCAGCACCCAAGATGGGACTCCGTATGGCTACACCTTC

d_call: NA
cdr3_length: 16
clone_size: NA
j_call: TRBJ2-1
v_call: TRBV28
cdr3_aa: CASTHYRDSRSNEQFF
cdr3_nt: TGTGCCAGCACGCACTACCGGGACTCGAGATCGAATGAGCAGTTCTTC

d_call: NA
cdr3_length: 18
clone_size: NA
j_call: TRBJ1-2
v_call: TRBV13
cdr3_aa: CASSSRTAHPPFGYGYTF
cdr3_nt: TGTGCCAGCAGCTCCAGGACAGCGCACCCTCCCTTTGGGTATGGCTACACCTTC

d_call: NA
cdr3_length: 14
clone_size: NA
j_call: TRBJ2-1
v_call: TRBV7-9
cdr3_aa: CASSGRGSYNEQFF
cdr3_nt: TGTGCCAGCAGCGGCCGGGGCTCCTACAATGAGCAGTTCTTC

d_call: NA
cdr3_length: 15
clone_size: few
j_call: TRBJ2-3
v_call: TRBV7-2
cdr3_aa: CASSLQTLTTDTQYF
cdr3_nt: TGTGCCAGCAGTCTCCAGACGCTGACCACAGATACGCAGTATTTT

d_call: NA
cdr3_length: 13
clone_size: NA
j_call: TRBJ1-5
v_call: TRBV6-1
cdr3_aa: CAAGKGWRQPQHF
cdr3_nt: TGTGCCGCCGGTAAGGGGTGGCGGCAGCCCCAGCATTTT

d_call: NA
cdr3_length: 15
clone_size: NA
j_call: TRBJ2-3
v_call: TRBV4-1
cdr3_aa: CASSQTGDVRLTQYF
cdr3_nt: TGCGCCAGCAGCCAGACGGGGGACGTCAGATTGACGCAGTATTTT

d_call: TRBD1
cdr3_length: 16
clone_size: NA
j_call: TRBJ2-7
v_call: TRBV6-5
cdr3_aa: CASSYLTQGFSYEQYF
cdr3_nt: TGTGCCAGCAGTTACTTAACACAGGGGTTCTCCTACGAGCAGTACTTC

d_call: NA
cdr3_length: 15
clone_size: NA
j_call: TRBJ1-4
v_call: TRBV14
cdr3_aa: CASSQDYATNEKLFF
cdr3_nt: TGTGCCAGCAGCCAAGATTACGCAACTAATGAAAAACTGTTTTTT

d_call: TRBD1
cdr3_length: 15
clone_size: NA
j_call: TRBJ2-5
v_call: TRBV14
cdr3_aa: CASSQRQGVFETQYF
cdr3_nt: TGTGCCAGCAGCCAAAGACAGGGGGTTTTTGAGACCCAGTACTTC

d_call: TRBD1
cdr3_length: 13
clone_size: NA
j_call: TRBJ1-2
v_call: TRBV9
cdr3_aa: CASSGRDRDGYTF
cdr3_nt: TGTGCCAGCAGCGGCCGGGACAGAGATGGCTACACCTTC

d_call: NA
cdr3_length: 13
clone_size: few
j_call: TRBJ1-3
v_call: TRBV7-6
cdr3_aa: CASSLGQGNTIYF
cdr3_nt: TGTGCCAGCAGCTTAGGGCAGGGAAACACCATATATTTT

d_call: NA
cdr3_length: 14
clone_size: NA
j_call: TRBJ2-7
v_call: TRBV5-6
cdr3_aa: CASSMIGIPYEQYF
cdr3_nt: TGTGCCAGCAGCATGATTGGGATACCCTACGAGCAGTACTTC

d_call: NA
cdr3_length: 14
clone_size: NA
j_call: TRBJ2-7
v_call: TRBV10-1
cdr3_aa: CASSEEGVSYEQYF
cdr3_nt: TGCGCCAGCAGTGAAGAGGGGGTCTCCTACGAGCAGTACTTC

d_call: NA
cdr3_length: 12
clone_size: NA
j_call: TRBJ1-5
v_call: TRBV12-3/TRBV12-4
cdr3_aa: CASTRSGQPQHF
cdr3_nt: TGTGCCAGCACCCGATCGGGGCAGCCCCAGCATTTT

d_call: NA
cdr3_length: 16
clone_size: NA
j_call: TRBJ2-3
v_call: TRBV7-6
cdr3_aa: CASSHGKASRTDTQYF
cdr3_nt: TGTGCCAGCAGCCACGGGAAGGCCTCACGGACAGATACGCAGTATTTT

d_call: TRBD1
cdr3_length: 14
clone_size: NA
j_call: TRBJ1-6
v_call: TRBV11-2
cdr3_aa: CASGKTGFNSPLHF
cdr3_nt: TGTGCCAGCGGCAAGACAGGGTTTAATTCACCCCTCCACTTT

d_call: NA
cdr3_length: 15
clone_size: few
j_call: TRBJ1-1
v_call: TRBV6-1
cdr3_aa: CASSDRGQGNTEAFF
cdr3_nt: TGTGCCAGCAGTGATCGCGGGCAGGGGAACACTGAAGCTTTCTTT

d_call: NA
cdr3_length: 9
clone_size: few
j_call: TRBJ1-2
v_call: TRBV27
cdr3_aa: CASHVGYTF
cdr3_nt: TGTGCCAGTCACGTCGGCTACACCTTC

d_call: TRBD2
cdr3_length: 16
clone_size: NA
j_call: TRBJ2-5
v_call: TRBV5-6
cdr3_aa: CASSLGWGGRTETQYF
cdr3_nt: TGTGCCAGCAGCCTTGGGTGGGGGGGACGGACAGAGACCCAGTACTTC

d_call: NA
cdr3_length: 13
clone_size: few
j_call: TRBJ1-1
v_call: TRBV7-9
cdr3_aa: CASTGTRARDAFF
cdr3_nt: TGTGCCAGCACGGGCACCCGAGCCAGGGATGCTTTCTTT

d_call: NA
cdr3_length: 13
clone_size: many
j_call: TRBJ1-6
v_call: TRBV4-2
cdr3_aa: CASSQGLGKPLHF
cdr3_nt: TGTGCCAGCAGCCAAGGGTTGGGGAAACCCCTCCACTTT

d_call: TRBD1
cdr3_length: 13
clone_size: many
j_call: TRBJ1-1
v_call: TRBV7-9
cdr3_aa: CASSKGAEAEAFF
cdr3_nt: TGTGCCAGCAGCAAGGGGGCTGAGGCTGAAGCTTTCTTT

d_call: TRBD1
cdr3_length: 15
clone_size: NA
j_call: TRBJ2-1
v_call: TRBV27
cdr3_aa: CASSFRGQGSREQFF
cdr3_nt: TGTGCCAGCAGTTTTAGGGGACAGGGGAGTCGTGAGCAGTTCTTC

d_call: TRBD2
cdr3_length: 19
clone_size: NA
j_call: TRBJ2-2
v_call: TRBV25-1
cdr3_aa: CASNSLAGGPIANTGELFF
cdr3_nt: TGTGCCAGCAATTCATTAGCGGGGGGTCCCATCGCGAACACCGGGGAGCTGTTTTTT

d_call: TRBD1
cdr3_length: 15
clone_size: few
j_call: TRBJ1-2
v_call: TRBV29-1
cdr3_aa: CSVGRQGAAHYGYTF
cdr3_nt: TGCAGCGTTGGTCGACAGGGGGCGGCCCACTATGGCTACACCTTC

d_call: NA
cdr3_length: 16
clone_size: few
j_call: TRBJ2-7
v_call: TRBV7-6
cdr3_aa: CASSLVPMDNSYEQYF
cdr3_nt: TGTGCCAGCAGCTTAGTTCCCATGGACAATTCCTACGAGCAGTACTTC

d_call: NA
cdr3_length: 16
clone_size: few
j_call: TRBJ2-2
v_call: TRBV7-6
cdr3_aa: CASSFRTDPNTGELFF
cdr3_nt: TGTGCCAGCAGCTTCCGGACGGATCCGAACACCGGGGAGCTGTTTTTT

d_call: NA
cdr3_length: 15
clone_size: NA
j_call: TRBJ2-3
v_call: TRBV12-3/TRBV12-4
cdr3_aa: CASSSGGDSGDTQYF
cdr3_nt: TGTGCCAGCAGTTCCGGGGGTGATTCGGGGGATACGCAGTATTTT

d_call: NA
cdr3_length: 16
clone_size: NA
j_call: TRBJ1-2
v_call: TRBV11-2
cdr3_aa: CASSSIAGGPYYGYTF
cdr3_nt: TGTGCCAGCAGCTCCATTGCCGGGGGGCCTTACTATGGCTACACCTTC

d_call: NA
cdr3_length: 13
clone_size: NA
j_call: TRBJ2-1
v_call: TRBV12-3/TRBV12-4
cdr3_aa: CASSGGLGNEQFF
cdr3_nt: TGTGCCAGCTCCGGGGGGCTCGGGAATGAGCAGTTCTTC

d_call: NA
cdr3_length: 16
clone_size: NA
j_call: TRBJ2-3
v_call: TRBV5-1
cdr3_aa: CASSLMGFRVRDTQYF
cdr3_nt: TGCGCCAGCAGCTTGATGGGTTTCAGGGTACGAGATACGCAGTATTTT

d_call: NA
cdr3_length: 14
clone_size: many
j_call: TRBJ2-5
v_call: TRBV7-6
cdr3_aa: CASSEPGLKETQYF
cdr3_nt: TGTGCCAGCAGCGAACCGGGACTTAAAGAGACCCAGTACTTC

d_call: TRBD2
cdr3_length: 16
clone_size: few
j_call: TRBJ2-1
v_call: TRBV7-9
cdr3_aa: CASSSSGLANPNEQFF
cdr3_nt: TGTGCCAGCAGCTCCTCGGGACTAGCAAATCCAAATGAGCAGTTCTTC

d_call: TRBD2
cdr3_length: 15
clone_size: NA
j_call: TRBJ2-1
v_call: TRBV7-3
cdr3_aa: CASSWGLALLEEQFF
cdr3_nt: TGTGCCAGCAGCTGGGGACTAGCGTTGCTGGAGGAGCAGTTCTTC

d_call: TRBD2
cdr3_length: 15
clone_size: many
j_call: TRBJ2-1
v_call: TRBV7-9
cdr3_aa: CASSYSGGYFNEQFF
cdr3_nt: TGTGCCAGCAGCTATAGCGGGGGGTACTTCAATGAGCAGTTCTTC

d_call: NA
cdr3_length: 15
clone_size: many
j_call: TRBJ1-4
v_call: TRBV27
cdr3_aa: CASSPRQDHGEKLFF
cdr3_nt: TGTGCCAGCAGCCCGAGGCAGGATCACGGGGAAAAACTGTTTTTT

d_call: NA
cdr3_length: 13
clone_size: NA
j_call: TRBJ1-2
v_call: TRBV6-5
cdr3_aa: CASSYMVEDGYTF
cdr3_nt: TGTGCCAGCAGTTACATGGTGGAGGATGGCTACACCTTC

d_call: NA
cdr3_length: 15
clone_size: few
j_call: TRBJ1-5
v_call: TRBV27
cdr3_aa: CASSQGLDGNQPQHF
cdr3_nt: TGTGCCAGCAGTCAGGGCCTGGACGGCAATCAGCCCCAGCATTTT

d_call: NA
cdr3_length: 18
clone_size: NA
j_call: TRBJ1-6
v_call: TRBV4-1
cdr3_aa: CASSPRTEESSYNSPLHF
cdr3_nt: TGCGCCAGCAGCCCGAGGACTGAAGAAAGCTCCTATAATTCACCCCTCCACTTT